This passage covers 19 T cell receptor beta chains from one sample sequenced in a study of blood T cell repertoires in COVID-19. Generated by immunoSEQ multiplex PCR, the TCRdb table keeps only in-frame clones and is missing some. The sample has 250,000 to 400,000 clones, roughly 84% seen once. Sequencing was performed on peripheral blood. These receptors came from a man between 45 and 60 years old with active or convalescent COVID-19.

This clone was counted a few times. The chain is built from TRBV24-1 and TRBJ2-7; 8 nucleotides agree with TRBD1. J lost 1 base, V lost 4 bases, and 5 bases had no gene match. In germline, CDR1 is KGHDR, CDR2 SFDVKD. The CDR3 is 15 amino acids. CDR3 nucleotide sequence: TGTGCCACCAGTGACAGGACAGGGCTATCCTACGAGCAGTACTTC. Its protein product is CATSDRTGLSYEQYF.

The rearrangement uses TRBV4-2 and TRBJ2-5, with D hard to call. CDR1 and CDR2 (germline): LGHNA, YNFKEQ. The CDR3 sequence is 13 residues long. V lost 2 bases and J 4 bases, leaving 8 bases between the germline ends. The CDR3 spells CASSQSTTETQYF. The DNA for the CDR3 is TGTGCCAGCAGCCAATCCACTACAGAGACCCAGTACTTC.

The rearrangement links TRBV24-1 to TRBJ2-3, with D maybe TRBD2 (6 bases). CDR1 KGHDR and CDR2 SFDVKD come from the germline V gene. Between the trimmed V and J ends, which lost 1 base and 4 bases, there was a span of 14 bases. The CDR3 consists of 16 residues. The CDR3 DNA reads TGTGCCACCAGTGATTTAGTACGGGGGAAAGCAGATACGCAGTATTTT. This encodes CATSDLVRGKADTQYF.

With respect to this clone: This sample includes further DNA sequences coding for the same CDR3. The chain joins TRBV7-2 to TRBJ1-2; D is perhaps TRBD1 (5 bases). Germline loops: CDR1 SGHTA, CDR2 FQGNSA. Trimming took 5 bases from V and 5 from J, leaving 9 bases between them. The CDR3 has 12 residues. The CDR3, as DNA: TGTGCCAGCAGCCCGGACACGTATGGCTACACCTTC. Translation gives CASSPDTYGYTF.

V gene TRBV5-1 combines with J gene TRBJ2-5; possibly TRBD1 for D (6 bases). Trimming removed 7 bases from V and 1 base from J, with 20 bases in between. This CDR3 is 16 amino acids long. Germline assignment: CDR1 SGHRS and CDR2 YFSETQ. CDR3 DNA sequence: TGCGCCAGCGGATGGGACACCCAGAATACCCAAGAGACCCAGTACTTC. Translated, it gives CASGWDTQNTQETQYF.

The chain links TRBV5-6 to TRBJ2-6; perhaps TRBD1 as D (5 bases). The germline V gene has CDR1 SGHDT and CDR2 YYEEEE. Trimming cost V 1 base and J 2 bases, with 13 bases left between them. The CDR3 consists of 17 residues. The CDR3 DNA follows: TGTGCCAGCAGCTTGCCGGACACAAACCCTGGGGCCAACGTCCTGACTTTC. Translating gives CASSLPDTNPGANVLTF.

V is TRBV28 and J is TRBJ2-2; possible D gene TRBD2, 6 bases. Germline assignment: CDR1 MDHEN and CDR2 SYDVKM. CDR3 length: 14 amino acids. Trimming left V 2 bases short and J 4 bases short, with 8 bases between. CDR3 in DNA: TGTGCCAGCAGTTTAGCGGGACCCACCGGGGAGCTGTTTTTT. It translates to CASSLAGPTGELFF.

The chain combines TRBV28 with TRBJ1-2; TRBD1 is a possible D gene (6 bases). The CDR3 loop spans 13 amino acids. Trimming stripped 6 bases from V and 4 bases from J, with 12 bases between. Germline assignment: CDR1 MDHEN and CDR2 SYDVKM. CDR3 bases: TGTGCCAGCAGGAAAGACAGGTTCTATGGCTACACCTTC. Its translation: CASRKDRFYGYTF.

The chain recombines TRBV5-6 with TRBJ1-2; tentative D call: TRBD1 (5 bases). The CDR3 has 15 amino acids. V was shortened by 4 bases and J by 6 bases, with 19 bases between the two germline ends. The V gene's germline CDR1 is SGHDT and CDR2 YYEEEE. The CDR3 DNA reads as TGTGCCAGCAGCGCGTACGGGACTAGAGTCCATGGCTACACCTTC. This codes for CASSAYGTRVHGYTF.

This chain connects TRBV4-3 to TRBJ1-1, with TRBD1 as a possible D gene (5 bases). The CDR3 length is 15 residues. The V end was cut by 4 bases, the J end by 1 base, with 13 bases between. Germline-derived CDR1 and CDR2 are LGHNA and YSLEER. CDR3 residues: CASSPGRGPNTEAFF. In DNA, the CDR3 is TGCGCCAGCAGCCCGGGGCGGGGCCCGAACACTGAAGCTTTCTTT.

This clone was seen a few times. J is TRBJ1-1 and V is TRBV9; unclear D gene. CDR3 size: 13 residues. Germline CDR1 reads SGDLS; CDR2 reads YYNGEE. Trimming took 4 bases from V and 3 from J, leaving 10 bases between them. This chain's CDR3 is CASSPSLDTEAFF. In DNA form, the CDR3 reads TGTGCCAGCAGCCCCAGTTTGGACACTGAAGCTTTCTTT.

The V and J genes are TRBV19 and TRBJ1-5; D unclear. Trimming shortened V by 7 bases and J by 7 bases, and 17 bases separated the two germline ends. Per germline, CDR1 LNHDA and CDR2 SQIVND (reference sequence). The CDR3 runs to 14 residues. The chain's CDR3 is CASKTGISAQPQHF. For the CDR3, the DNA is TGTGCCAGTAAAACGGGGATATCTGCCCAGCCCCAGCATTTT.

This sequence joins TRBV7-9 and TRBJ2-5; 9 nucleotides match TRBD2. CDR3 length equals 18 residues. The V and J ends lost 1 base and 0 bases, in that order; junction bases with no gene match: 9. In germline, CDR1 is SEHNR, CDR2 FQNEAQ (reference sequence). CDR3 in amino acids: CASSLVWDLAGNQETQYF. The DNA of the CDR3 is TGTGCCAGCAGCTTAGTCTGGGATCTAGCGGGGAACCAAGAGACCCAGTACTTC.

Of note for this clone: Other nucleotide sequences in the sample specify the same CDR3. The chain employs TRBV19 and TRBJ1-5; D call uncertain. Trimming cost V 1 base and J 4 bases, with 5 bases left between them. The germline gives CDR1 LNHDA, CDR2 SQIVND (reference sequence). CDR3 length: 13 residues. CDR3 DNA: TGTGCCAGTAGTATAGCCGGGAATCAGCCCCAGCATTTT. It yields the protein CASSIAGNQPQHF.

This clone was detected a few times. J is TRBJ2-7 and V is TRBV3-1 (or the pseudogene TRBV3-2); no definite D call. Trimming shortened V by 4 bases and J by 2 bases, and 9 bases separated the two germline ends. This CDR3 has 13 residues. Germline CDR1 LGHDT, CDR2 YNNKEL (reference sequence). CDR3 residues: CASSPQDPYEQYF. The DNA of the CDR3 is TGTGCCAGCAGCCCTCAGGATCCCTACGAGCAGTACTTC.

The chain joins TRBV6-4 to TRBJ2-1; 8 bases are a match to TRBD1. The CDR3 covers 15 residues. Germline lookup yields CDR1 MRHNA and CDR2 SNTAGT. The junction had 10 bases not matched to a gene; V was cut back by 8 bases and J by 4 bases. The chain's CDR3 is CASSTQGVAYNEQFF. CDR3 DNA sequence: TGTGCCAGCTCCACACAGGGGGTTGCTTACAATGAGCAGTTCTTC.

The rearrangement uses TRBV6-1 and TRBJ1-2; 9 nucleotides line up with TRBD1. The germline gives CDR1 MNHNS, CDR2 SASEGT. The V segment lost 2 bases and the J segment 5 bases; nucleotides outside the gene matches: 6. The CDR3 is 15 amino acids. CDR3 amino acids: CASSEQGQGGYGYTF. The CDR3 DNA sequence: TGTGCCAGCAGTGAACAGGGACAGGGCGGTTATGGCTACACCTTC.

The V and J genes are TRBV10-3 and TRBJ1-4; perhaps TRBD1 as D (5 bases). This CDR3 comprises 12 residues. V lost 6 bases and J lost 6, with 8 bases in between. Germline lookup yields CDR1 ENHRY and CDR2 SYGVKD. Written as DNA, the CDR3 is TGTGCCATCAGGGGGGGGGATGAAAAACTGTTTTTT. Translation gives CAIRGGDEKLFF.

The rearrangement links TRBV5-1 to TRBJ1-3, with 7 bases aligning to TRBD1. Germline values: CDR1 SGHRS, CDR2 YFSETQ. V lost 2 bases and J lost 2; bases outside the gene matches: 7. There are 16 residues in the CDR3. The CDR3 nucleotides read TGCGCCAGCAGCTTAACACACAGGGGAACTGGAAACACCATATATTTT. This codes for CASSLTHRGTGNTIYF.